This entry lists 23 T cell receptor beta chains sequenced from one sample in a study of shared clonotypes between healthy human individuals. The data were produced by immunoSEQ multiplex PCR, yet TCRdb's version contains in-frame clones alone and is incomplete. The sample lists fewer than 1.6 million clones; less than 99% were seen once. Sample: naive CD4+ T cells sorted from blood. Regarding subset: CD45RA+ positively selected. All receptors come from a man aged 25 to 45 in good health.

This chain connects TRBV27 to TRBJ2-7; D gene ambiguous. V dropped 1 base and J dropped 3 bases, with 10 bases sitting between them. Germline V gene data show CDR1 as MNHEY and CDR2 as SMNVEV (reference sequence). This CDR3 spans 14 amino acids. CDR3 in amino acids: CASSLLGTRYEQYF. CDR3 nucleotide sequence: TGTGCCAGCAGTTTATTGGGCACACGCTACGAGCAGTACTTC.

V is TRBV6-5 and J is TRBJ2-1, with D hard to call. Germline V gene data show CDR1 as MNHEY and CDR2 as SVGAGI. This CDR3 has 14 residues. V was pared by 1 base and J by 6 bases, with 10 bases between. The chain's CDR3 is CASSYWDKSNEQFF. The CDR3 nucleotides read TGTGCCAGCAGTTACTGGGATAAGAGCAATGAGCAGTTCTTC.

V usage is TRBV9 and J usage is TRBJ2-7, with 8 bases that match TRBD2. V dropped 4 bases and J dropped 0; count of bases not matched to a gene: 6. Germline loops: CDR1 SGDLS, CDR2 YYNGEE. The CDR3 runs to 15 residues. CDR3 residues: CASSPRGGTSYEQYF. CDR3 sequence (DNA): TGTGCCAGCAGCCCTCGGGGGGGTACCTCCTACGAGCAGTACTTC.

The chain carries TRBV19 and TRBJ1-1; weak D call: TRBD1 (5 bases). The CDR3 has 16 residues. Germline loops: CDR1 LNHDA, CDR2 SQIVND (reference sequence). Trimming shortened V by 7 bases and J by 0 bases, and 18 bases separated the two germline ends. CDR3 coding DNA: TGTGCCAGTACGAGGGGATACGTGAGCATGAACACTGAAGCTTTCTTT. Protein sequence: CASTRGYVSMNTEAFF. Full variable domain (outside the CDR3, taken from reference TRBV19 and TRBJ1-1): DGGITQSPKYLFRKEGQNVTLSCEQNLNHDAMYWYRQDPGQGLRLIYYSQIVNDFQKGDIAEGYSVSREKKESFPLTVTSAQKNPTAFYLCASTRGYVSMNTEAFFGQGTRLTVV.

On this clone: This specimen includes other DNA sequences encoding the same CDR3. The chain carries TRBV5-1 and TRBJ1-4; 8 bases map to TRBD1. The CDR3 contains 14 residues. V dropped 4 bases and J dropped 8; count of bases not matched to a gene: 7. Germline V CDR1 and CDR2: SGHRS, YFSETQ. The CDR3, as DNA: TGCGCCAGCAGCCCTGGACAGGGCGACGAAAAACTGTTTTTT. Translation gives CASSPGQGDEKLFF.

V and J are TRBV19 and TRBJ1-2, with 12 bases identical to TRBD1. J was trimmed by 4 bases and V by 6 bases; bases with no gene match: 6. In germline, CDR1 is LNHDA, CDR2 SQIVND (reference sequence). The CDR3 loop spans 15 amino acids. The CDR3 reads CASRGTGGASYGYTF. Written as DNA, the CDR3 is TGTGCCAGTAGAGGGACAGGGGGCGCATCCTATGGCTACACCTTC.

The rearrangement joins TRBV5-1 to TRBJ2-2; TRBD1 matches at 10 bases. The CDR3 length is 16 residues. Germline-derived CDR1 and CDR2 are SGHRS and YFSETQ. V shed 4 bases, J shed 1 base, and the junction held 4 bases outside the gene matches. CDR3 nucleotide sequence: TGCGCCAGCAGCGTGCGGGACAGGGGGAACACCGGGGAGCTGTTTTTT. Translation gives CASSVRDRGNTGELFF.

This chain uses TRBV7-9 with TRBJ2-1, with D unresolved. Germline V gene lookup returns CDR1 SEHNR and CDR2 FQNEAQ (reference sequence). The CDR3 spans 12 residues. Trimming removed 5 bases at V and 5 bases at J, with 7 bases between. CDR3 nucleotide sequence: TGTGCCAGCAGCCCGATAAACAATGAGCAGTTCTTC. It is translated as CASSPINNEQFF.

CDR3 residues: CASSVEGLAGVGEQFF. The DNA of the CDR3 is TGTGCCAGCAGCGTAGAAGGACTAGCGGGAGTCGGTGAGCAGTTCTTC. J is TRBJ2-1 and V is TRBV9; 13 bases are a match to TRBD2. This CDR3 is built from 16 residues. The trim removed 0 bases at V and 9 bases at J, leaving 6 bases unmatched. The germline CDR1 and CDR2 sequences are SGDLS and YYNGEE.

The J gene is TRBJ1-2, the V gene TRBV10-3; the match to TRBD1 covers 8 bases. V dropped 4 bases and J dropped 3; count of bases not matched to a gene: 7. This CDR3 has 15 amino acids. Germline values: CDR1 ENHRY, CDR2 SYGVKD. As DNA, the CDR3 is TGTGCCATCAGTGGCGGGAACAGGGGGGACTATGGCTACACCTTC. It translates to CAISGGNRGDYGYTF.

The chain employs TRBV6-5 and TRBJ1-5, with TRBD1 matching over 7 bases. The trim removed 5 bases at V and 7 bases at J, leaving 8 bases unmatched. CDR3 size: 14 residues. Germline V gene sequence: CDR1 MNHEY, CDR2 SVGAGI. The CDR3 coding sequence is TGTGCCAGCAGTGAGGGAAGCAGGGGGCAGCCCCAGCATTTT. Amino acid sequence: CASSEGSRGQPQHF.

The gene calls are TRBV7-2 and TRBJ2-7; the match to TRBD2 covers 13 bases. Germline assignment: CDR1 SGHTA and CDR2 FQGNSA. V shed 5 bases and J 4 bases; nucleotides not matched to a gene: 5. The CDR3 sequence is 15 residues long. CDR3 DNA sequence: TGTGCCAGCAGCCGCCGGACTAGCGGGAGTTACGAGCAGTACTTC. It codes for CASSRRTSGSYEQYF.

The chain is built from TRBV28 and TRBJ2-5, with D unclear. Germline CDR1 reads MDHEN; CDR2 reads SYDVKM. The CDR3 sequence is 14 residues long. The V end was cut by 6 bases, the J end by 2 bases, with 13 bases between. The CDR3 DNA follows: TGTGCCAGCAGCCTCGCAGGACGGCAAGAGACCCAGTACTTC. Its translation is CASSLAGRQETQYF.

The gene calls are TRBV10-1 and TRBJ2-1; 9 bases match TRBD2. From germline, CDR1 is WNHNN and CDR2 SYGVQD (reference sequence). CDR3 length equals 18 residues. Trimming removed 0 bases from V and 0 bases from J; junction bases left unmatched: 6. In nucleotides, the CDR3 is TGCGCCAGCAGTGAGTCGGCTAGCGGGACGAGCTCCTACAATGAGCAGTTCTTC. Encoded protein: CASSESASGTSSYNEQFF.

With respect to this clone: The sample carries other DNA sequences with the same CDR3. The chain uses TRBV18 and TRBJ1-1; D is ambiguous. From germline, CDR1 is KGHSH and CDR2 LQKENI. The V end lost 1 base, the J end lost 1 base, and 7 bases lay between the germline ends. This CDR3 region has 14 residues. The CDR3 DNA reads TGTGCCAGCTCACCACTCAGTGAGAACACTGAAGCTTTCTTT. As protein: CASSPLSENTEAFF.

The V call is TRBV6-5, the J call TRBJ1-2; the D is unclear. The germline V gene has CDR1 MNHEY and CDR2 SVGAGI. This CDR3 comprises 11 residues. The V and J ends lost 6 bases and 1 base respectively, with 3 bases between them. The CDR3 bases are TGTGCCAGCAGCGATAACTATGGCTACACCTTC. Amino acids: CASSDNYGYTF.

CDR3 loop: CASRKGKNTEAFF. CDR3 nucleotides: TGTGCCAGCAGGAAGGGGAAGAACACTGAAGCTTTCTTT. This chain links TRBV6-1 with TRBJ1-1; the D gene is possibly TRBD1 (5 bases). V was shortened by 6 bases and J by 1 base, with 9 bases between the two germline ends. The CDR3 has 13 residues. The germline V gene encodes CDR1 MNHNS and CDR2 SASEGT.

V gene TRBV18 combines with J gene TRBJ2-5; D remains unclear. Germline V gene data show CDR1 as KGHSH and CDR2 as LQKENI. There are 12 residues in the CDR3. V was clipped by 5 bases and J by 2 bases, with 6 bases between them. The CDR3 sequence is CASSILQETQYF. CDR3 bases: TGTGCCAGCTCAATTTTACAAGAGACCCAGTACTTC.

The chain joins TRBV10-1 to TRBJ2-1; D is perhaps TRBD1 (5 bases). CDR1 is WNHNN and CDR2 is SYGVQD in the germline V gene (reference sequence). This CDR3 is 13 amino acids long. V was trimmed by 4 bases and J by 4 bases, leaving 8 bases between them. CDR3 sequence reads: CASSGTHYNEQFF. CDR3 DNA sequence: TGCGCCAGCAGTGGGACACATTACAATGAGCAGTTCTTC.

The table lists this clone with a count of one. The CDR3 spells CASTHRRGESGELFF. CDR3 nucleotides: TGTGCCAGCACCCACCGCAGGGGCGAATCAGGGGAGCTGTTTTTT. The chain is built from TRBV28 and TRBJ2-2; D might be TRBD1 (6 bases). V was clipped by 7 bases and J by 8 bases, with 20 bases between them. Germline CDR1 is MDHEN and CDR2 is SYDVKM. There are 15 residues in the CDR3.

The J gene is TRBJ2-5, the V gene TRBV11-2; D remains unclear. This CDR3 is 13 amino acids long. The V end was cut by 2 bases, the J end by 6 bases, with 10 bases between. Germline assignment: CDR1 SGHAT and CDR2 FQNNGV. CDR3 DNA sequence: TGTGCCAGCAGCTTAACCATGAAACAGACCCAGTACTTC. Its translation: CASSLTMKQTQYF.

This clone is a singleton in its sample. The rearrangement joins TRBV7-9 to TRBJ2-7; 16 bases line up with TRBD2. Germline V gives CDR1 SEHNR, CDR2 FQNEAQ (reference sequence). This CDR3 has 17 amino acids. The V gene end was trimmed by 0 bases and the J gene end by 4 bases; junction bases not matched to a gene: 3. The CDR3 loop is CASSLAGLAGGRYEQYF. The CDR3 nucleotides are TGTGCCAGCAGCTTAGCGGGACTAGCGGGAGGGCGGTACGAGCAGTACTTC.

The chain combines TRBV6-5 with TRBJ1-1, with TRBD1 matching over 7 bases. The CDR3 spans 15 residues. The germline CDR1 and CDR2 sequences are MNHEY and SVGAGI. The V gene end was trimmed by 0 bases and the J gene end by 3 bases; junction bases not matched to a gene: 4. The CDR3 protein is CASSYSMDRYTEAFF. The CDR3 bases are TGTGCCAGCAGTTACTCGATGGACAGGTACACTGAAGCTTTCTTT.